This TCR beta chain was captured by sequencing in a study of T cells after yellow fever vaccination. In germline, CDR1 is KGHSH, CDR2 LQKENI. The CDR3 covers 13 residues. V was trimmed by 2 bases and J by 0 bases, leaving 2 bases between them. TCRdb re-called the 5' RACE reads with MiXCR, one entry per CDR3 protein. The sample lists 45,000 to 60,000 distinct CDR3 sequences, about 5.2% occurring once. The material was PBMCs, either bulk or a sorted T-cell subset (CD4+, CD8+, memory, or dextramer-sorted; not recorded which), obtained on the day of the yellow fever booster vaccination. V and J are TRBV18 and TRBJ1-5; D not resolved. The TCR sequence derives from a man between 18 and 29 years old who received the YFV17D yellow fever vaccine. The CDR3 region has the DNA TGTGCCAGCTCACCAGATAGCAATCAGCCCCAGCATTTT. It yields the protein CASSPDSNQPQHF.